The present TCR beta chain was sequenced within a study of T-cell reconstitution after alpha-beta-depleted transplantation in children. For TCRbeta, the library was prepared with unique molecular identifiers. TCRdb processed the PCR reads anew with MiXCR; each CDR3 protein has one entry. The sample records approximately 520,000 distinct CDR3 sequences, about an eighth being singletons. Concerning this clonotype itself: Germline and junction disagree at one end, which may indicate a read error.

Germline V CDR1 and CDR2: SGHRS, YFSETQ. The CDR3 spans 15 residues. The source is a female patient aged 2 to 10 who had a stem cell transplant for aplastic anemia, so the T cells may come from the graft donor. V usage is TRBV5-1 and J usage is TRBJ2-6; no firm D call. Sequenced material: PBMCs, mostly from graft donor cells, taken 180 days after TCRalphabeta/CD19-depleted stem cell transplant. The CDR3 loop is CASILERTGANVLTF. Written as DNA, the CDR3 is TGCGCCAGCATCTTGGAACGCACTGGGGCCAACGTCCTGACTTTC.